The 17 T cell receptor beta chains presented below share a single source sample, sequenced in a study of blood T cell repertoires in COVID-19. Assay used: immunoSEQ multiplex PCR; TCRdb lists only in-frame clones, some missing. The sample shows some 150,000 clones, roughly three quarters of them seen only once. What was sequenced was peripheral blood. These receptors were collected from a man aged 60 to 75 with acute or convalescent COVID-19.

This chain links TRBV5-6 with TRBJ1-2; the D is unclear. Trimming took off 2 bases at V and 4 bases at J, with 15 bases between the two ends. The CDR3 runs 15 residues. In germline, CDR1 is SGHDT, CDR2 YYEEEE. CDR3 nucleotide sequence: TGTGCCAGCAGCTTTGGTACCGGGAGGGCCTATGGCTACACCTTC. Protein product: CASSFGTGRAYGYTF.

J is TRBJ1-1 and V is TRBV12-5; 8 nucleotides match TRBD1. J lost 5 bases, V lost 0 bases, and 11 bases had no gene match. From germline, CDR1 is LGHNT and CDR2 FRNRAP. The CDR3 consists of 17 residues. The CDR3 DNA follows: TGTGCTAGTGGTTTGGTACTGGCAGGGGGCGGACGGACTGAAGCTTTCTTT. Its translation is CASGLVLAGGGRTEAFF.

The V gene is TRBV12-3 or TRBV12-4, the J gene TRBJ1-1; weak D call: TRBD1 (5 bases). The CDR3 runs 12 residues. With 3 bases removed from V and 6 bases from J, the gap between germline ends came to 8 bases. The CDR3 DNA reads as TGTGCCAGCAGTTTTGGGGCCGCTGAAGCTTTCTTT. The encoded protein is CASSFGAAEAFF.

As DNA, the CDR3 is TGTGCCAGCAGTTTAAATCCTACAGTTATCTACGAGCAGTACTTC. Translating it yields CASSLNPTVIYEQYF. The chain recombines TRBV27 with TRBJ2-7; unclear D gene. This CDR3 comprises 15 residues. V lost 2 bases to trimming and J lost 3 bases, with 14 bases between them. Germline lookup yields CDR1 MNHEY and CDR2 SMNVEV (reference sequence).

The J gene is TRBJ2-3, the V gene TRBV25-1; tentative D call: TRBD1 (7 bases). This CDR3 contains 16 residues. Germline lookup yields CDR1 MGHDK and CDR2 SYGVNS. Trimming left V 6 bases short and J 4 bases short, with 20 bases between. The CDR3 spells CASRTSQGRSADTQYF. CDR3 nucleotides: TGTGCCAGCAGAACATCACAGGGGAGGTCAGCAGATACGCAGTATTTT.

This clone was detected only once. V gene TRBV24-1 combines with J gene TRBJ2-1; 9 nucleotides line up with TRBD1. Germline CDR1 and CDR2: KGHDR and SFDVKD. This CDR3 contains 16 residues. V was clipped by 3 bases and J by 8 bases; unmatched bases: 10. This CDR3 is CATSDPGQGKGDEQFF. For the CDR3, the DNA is TGTGCCACCAGTGATCCGGGACAGGGAAAGGGGGATGAGCAGTTCTTC.

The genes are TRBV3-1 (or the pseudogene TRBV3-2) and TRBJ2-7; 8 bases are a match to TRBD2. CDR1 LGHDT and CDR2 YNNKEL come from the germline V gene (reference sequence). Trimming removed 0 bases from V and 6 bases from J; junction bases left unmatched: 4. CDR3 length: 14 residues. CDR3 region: CASSQDLAGLEQYF. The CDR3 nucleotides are TGTGCCAGCAGCCAAGATCTAGCGGGCCTCGAGCAGTACTTC.

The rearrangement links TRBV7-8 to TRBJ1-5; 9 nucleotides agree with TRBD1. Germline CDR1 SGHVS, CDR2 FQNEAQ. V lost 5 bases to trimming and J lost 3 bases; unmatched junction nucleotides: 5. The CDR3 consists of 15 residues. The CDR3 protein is CASSLQGALNQPQHF. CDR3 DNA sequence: TGTGCCAGCAGCCTACAGGGGGCCCTCAATCAGCCCCAGCATTTT.

The CDR3 protein is CASSPWTSGRAYEQYF. CDR3 nucleotide sequence: TGTGCCAGCAGTCCCTGGACTAGCGGGAGGGCCTACGAGCAGTACTTC. The rearrangement uses TRBV27 and TRBJ2-7; 15 bases map to TRBD2. The CDR3 has 16 amino acids. Germline V gene sequence: CDR1 MNHEY, CDR2 SMNVEV (reference sequence). The V gene end was trimmed by 5 bases and the J gene end by 2 bases; junction bases not matched to a gene: 4.

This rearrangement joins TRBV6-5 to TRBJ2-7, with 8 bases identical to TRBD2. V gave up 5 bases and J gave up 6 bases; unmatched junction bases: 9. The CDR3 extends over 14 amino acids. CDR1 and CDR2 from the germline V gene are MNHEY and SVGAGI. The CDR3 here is CASSIREGSSEQYF. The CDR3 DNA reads TGTGCCAGCAGTATACGGGAGGGTTCGAGCGAGCAGTACTTC.

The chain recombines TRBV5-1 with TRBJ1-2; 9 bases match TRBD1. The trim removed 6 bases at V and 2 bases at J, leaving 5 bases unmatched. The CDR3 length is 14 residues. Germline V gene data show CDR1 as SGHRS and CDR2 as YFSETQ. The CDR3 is CASKSGTGNYGYTF. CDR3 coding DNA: TGCGCCAGCAAATCCGGGACAGGGAACTATGGCTACACCTTC.

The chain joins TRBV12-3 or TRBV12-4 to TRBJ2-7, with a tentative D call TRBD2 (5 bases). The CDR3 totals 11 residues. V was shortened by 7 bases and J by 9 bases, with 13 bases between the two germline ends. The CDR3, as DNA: TGTGCCAGCACCCTAGTGGGGAGGCAGTACTTC. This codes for CASTLVGRQYF.

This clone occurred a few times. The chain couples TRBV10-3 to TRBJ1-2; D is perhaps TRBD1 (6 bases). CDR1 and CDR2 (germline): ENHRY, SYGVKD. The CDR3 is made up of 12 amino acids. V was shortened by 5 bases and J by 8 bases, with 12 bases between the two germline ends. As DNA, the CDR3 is TGTGCCATCAGTCCAGGCGGGGGCGGCTACACCTTC. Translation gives CAISPGGGGYTF.

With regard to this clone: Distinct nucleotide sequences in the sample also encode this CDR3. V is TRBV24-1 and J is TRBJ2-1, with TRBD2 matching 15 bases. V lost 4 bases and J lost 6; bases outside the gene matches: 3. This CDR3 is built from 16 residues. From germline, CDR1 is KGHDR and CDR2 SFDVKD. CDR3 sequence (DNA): TGTGCCACCAGTGACCCGGGACTAGCGGGAGGCAATGAGCAGTTCTTC. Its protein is CATSDPGLAGGNEQFF.

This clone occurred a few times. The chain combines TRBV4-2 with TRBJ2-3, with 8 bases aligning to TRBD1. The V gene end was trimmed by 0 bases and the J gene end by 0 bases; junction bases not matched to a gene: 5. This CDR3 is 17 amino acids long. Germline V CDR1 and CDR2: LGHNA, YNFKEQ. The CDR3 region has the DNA TGTGCCAGCAGCCAAGAATGGACAGGGCATAGCACAGATACGCAGTATTTT. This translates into CASSQEWTGHSTDTQYF.

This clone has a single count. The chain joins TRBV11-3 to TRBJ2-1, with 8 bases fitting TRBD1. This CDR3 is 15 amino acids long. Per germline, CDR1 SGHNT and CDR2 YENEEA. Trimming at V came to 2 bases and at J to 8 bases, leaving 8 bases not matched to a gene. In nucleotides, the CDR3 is TGTGCCAGCAGCTTAACTGGTAACAGGGGGGATGAGCAGTTCTTC. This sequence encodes CASSLTGNRGDEQFF.

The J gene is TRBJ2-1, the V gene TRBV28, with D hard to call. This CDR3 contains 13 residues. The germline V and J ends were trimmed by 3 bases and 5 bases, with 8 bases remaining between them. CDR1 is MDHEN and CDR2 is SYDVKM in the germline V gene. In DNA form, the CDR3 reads TGTGCCAGCAGTTTCGACCTAGACAATGAGCAGTTCTTC. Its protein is CASSFDLDNEQFF.